The rows below give T cell receptor beta chains drawn from one sample of a study of OX40 agonist ivuxolimab in advanced cancers. Here immunoSEQ multiplex PCR was the method, and the copy in TCRdb shows in-frame clones only, minus some. The sample contains 35,000 to 45,000 clones, about nine tenths of which appear only once. The material sequenced was CD4+ or CD8+ T cells sorted from blood, taken in a trial of the OX40 agonist ivuxolimab. The receptors stem from an adult with an advanced solid tumor such as melanoma, head and neck, liver or kidney cancer. Both conserved end residues are part of each CDR3. Fields, in order: CDR3 DNA, CDR3 protein, J gene, V gene, D gene, clone size. A D gene is named only where the DNA matches it firmly. Clone size is stated in some rows and not others, as once, few, many or a class when expanded.

TGTGCCAGCAGCGTAGAGGTGGGAGAGACAGATACGCAGTATTTT CASSVEVGETDTQYF TRBJ2-3 TRBV9 - -
TGTGCCAGCAGCAAAGACGGACTAGCGGGAGAAACAGATACGCAGTATTTT CASSKDGLAGETDTQYF TRBJ2-3 TRBV21-1 - -
TGTGCCAGCAGCCCAGAGGGACAGGGGATCGGGGAGCTGTTTTTT CASSPEGQGIGELFF TRBJ2-2 TRBV7-8 TRBD1 -
TGCGCCAGCAGTCAATCTCAGCCGCGAAGGGAGAAAGATACGCAGTATTTT CASSQSQPRREKDTQYF TRBJ2-3 TRBV23-1 - -
TGTGCCAGCAGTTTATGGGGGCCGGCTCCCCAGGGGGCAGATACGCAGTATTTT CASSLWGPAPQGADTQYF TRBJ2-3 TRBV27 TRBD1 -
TGTGCCAGCACCCTGGGGGGGACTGGCTACACCTTC CASTLGGTGYTF TRBJ1-2 TRBV5-4 - -
TGTGCCAGCAGCTTTCGACTAGCGGGGTCCCCCTCCTACAATGAGCAGTTCTTC CASSFRLAGSPSYNEQFF TRBJ2-1 TRBV11-3 TRBD2 -
TGCGCCAGCAGCCAAGCAAGATTTGACGGTAACACTGAAGCTTTCTTT CASSQARFDGNTEAFF TRBJ1-1 TRBV4-1 - -
TGTGCCAGCAGCGTAGGGTTCACAGATACGCAGTATTTT CASSVGFTDTQYF TRBJ2-3 TRBV9 - -
TGCGCCAGCAGCCGCAACGGGGGCCCCCGGCTAGATATAGAAAAACTGTTTTTT CASSRNGGPRLDIEKLFF TRBJ1-4 TRBV10-2 - once
TGTGCCAGCAGCGCTCCAGGGCTCTACCCCTATGGCTACACCTTC CASSAPGLYPYGYTF TRBJ1-2 TRBV9 - -
TGTGCCAGCAGCTTGTCCCAGAGCTCCTACGAGCAGTACTTC CASSLSQSSYEQYF TRBJ2-7 TRBV7-4 - -
TGCGCCAGCAGCCAAGAGGAACACCGCACAGATACGCAGTATTTT CASSQEEHRTDTQYF TRBJ2-3 TRBV4-3 - -
TGTGCCAGCAGCTTAGATATCCCCTCCGGTTGGGAGACCCAGTACTTC CASSLDIPSGWETQYF TRBJ2-5 TRBV11-3 - -
TGCGCCAGCAGCCAAGGCCTAGCGGGTCTCTACAATGAGCAGTTCTTC CASSQGLAGLYNEQFF TRBJ2-1 TRBV4-3 TRBD2 -
TGTGCCAGCAGCTGGGGAGGACTAGCGGGAGCCTACGAGCAGTACTTC CASSWGGLAGAYEQYF TRBJ2-7 TRBV7-8 TRBD2 -
TGTGCCAGCAGCTGGTTGACAGGGTCCAACGAGCAGTACTTC CASSWLTGSNEQYF TRBJ2-7 TRBV7-9 TRBD1 -
TGTGCCAGCAGTTTATTGAATCAGCCCCAGCATTTT CASSLLNQPQHF TRBJ1-5 TRBV27 - -
TGTGCCAGCAGTTCTCCGGGACAGGGGGCTGCCGGGGAGCTGTTTTTT CASSSPGQGAAGELFF TRBJ2-2 TRBV7-6 TRBD1 -
TGCGCCAGCGGATCACTAAGAAGCACAGATACGCAGTATTTT CASGSLRSTDTQYF TRBJ2-3 TRBV5-1 - -
TGTGCCAGCAGCTTAGGTTTTCTAGCGGTATACAATGAGCAGTTCTTC CASSLGFLAVYNEQFF TRBJ2-1 TRBV13 TRBD2 -
TGCGCCAGCAGTACGGGACAGGGCAGGGAGACCCAGTACTTC CASSTGQGRETQYF TRBJ2-5 TRBV10-2 TRBD1 once
TGTGCCAGCCACACCCTTGTCAGCTTGGGGTTCGAGCAGTTCTTC CASHTLVSLGFEQFF TRBJ2-1 TRBV28 - -
TGTGCCAGCAGGGTCGGGACAGGGCGACTAGCAGGGCCCTACGAGCAGTACTTC CASRVGTGRLAGPYEQYF TRBJ2-7 TRBV28 TRBD1 -
TGTGCCAGCAGTTCCCGGACAGGGGGGTCGGGTGGCTACGAGCAGTACTTC CASSSRTGGSGGYEQYF TRBJ2-7 TRBV7-9 TRBD1 -
TGTGCCAGTCTCTCCCGGTGGCCCGGCACAGATACGCAGTATTTT CASLSRWPGTDTQYF TRBJ2-3 TRBV28 - -
TGTGCCAGCTCCTCGAGGGGCTTGACAGATACGCAGTATTTT CASSSRGLTDTQYF TRBJ2-3 TRBV6-5 - -
TGTGCCAGCTCACTCCCTGGGGGTGAAAAACTGTTTTTT CASSLPGGEKLFF TRBJ1-4 TRBV18 - -
TGTGCCAGCAGCCTGGGACAGGGAATTCTCGACGAGCAGTACTTC CASSLGQGILDEQYF TRBJ2-7 TRBV28 TRBD1 -
TGCGCCAGCAGCCAAGACCGCACCGGGGAGCTGTTTTTT CASSQDRTGELFF TRBJ2-2 TRBV4-1 - -
TGCGCCAGCAGCCCCAAAAGGGGGCCCTACGAGCAGTACTTC CASSPKRGPYEQYF TRBJ2-7 TRBV4-1 TRBD1 -
TGTGCCATCAGGCTGGGGACCACAGATACGCAGTATTTT CAIRLGTTDTQYF TRBJ2-3 TRBV10-3 - -
TGCGCCAGCAGCCCGCCTGGGGGGCCGGCCACAGATACGCAGTATTTT CASSPPGGPATDTQYF TRBJ2-3 TRBV5-1 - -
TGTGCCAGCGAACGACAGGGACAAGAGACCCAGTACTTC CASERQGQETQYF TRBJ2-5 TRBV28 TRBD1 -
TGCGCCAGCAGCTCCACAGGGGACGTAAATGAAAAACTGTTTTTT CASSSTGDVNEKLFF TRBJ1-4 TRBV5-1 TRBD1 -
TGTGCCAGCAGCCCGGGACAGAACTATGGCTACACCTTC CASSPGQNYGYTF TRBJ1-2 TRBV11-2 TRBD1 -
TGTGCCAGTAGTATCGGACTAGCGGGAGGGCCCTACAATGAGCAGTTCTTC CASSIGLAGGPYNEQFF TRBJ2-1 TRBV19 TRBD2 -
TGTGCCAGCAGTGACGTCCAAGGAGATACGCAGTATTTT CASSDVQGDTQYF TRBJ2-3 TRBV25-1 - -
TGTGCCAGCAGTTACGTTCCGGGACAGTTTGACGAGCAGTACTTC CASSYVPGQFDEQYF TRBJ2-7 TRBV6-5 TRBD1 -
TGCGCCAGCAGCTTGGCGGGGAGGCTTGACAATGAGCAGTTCTTC CASSLAGRLDNEQFF TRBJ2-1 TRBV5-1 - once
TGTGCCAGCGTTCGGGAAGCGGGGACCGGGGAGCTGTTTTTT CASVREAGTGELFF TRBJ2-2 TRBV7-9 TRBD2 -
TGTGCCAGCTCACCACCGGGACAGGGGGAAGCTTTCTTT CASSPPGQGEAFF TRBJ1-1 TRBV18 TRBD1 -
TGCGCCAGCAGCCAAGACTGGGAGGATACCTACGAGCAGTACTTC CASSQDWEDTYEQYF TRBJ2-7 TRBV4-3 - once
TGTGCCAGCACCGACAGGGGCCCCCTCGAGCAGTACTTC CASTDRGPLEQYF TRBJ2-7 TRBV11-2 TRBD1 -
TGTGCCAGTAGTCCGGTTGGGAACACTGAAGCTTTCTTT CASSPVGNTEAFF TRBJ1-1 TRBV19 - -
TGCAGCGTTACCGAAGGGGGTTACGAGCAGTACTTC CSVTEGGYEQYF TRBJ2-7 TRBV29-1 - -
TGTGCCAGCAGCTTCGTCACAAACTCCTACGAGCAGTACTTC CASSFVTNSYEQYF TRBJ2-7 TRBV11-2 - once
TGTGCCAGCAGTGAGGCTAGCGGGGGTCAAGAGACCCAGTACTTC CASSEASGGQETQYF TRBJ2-5 TRBV6-1 TRBD2 -
TGTGCCAGTAGTATTTGGACAGGGGGTGACTATGGCTACACCTTC CASSIWTGGDYGYTF TRBJ1-2 TRBV19 TRBD1 -
TGCGCCAGCAGCCAGGCCCCTTTGTTTGGCAATGAGCAGTTCTTC CASSQAPLFGNEQFF TRBJ2-1 TRBV4-1 - -
TGTGCCAGCAGTGAAGAGGGACGACCAGAGACCCAGTACTTC CASSEEGRPETQYF TRBJ2-5 TRBV6-5 - -
TGTGCCAGCAGTTTCAGGGCAGTACCAACTAGCACAGATACGCAGTATTTT CASSFRAVPTSTDTQYF TRBJ2-3 TRBV28 - -
TGTGCCTCGGGGGGGTCGGCCACAGATACGCAGTATTTT CASGGSATDTQYF TRBJ2-3 TRBV10-3 TRBD2 -
TGTGCCAGCAGTTCCCAACAGGTGAATCAGCCCCAGCATTTT CASSSQQVNQPQHF TRBJ1-5 TRBV28 - -